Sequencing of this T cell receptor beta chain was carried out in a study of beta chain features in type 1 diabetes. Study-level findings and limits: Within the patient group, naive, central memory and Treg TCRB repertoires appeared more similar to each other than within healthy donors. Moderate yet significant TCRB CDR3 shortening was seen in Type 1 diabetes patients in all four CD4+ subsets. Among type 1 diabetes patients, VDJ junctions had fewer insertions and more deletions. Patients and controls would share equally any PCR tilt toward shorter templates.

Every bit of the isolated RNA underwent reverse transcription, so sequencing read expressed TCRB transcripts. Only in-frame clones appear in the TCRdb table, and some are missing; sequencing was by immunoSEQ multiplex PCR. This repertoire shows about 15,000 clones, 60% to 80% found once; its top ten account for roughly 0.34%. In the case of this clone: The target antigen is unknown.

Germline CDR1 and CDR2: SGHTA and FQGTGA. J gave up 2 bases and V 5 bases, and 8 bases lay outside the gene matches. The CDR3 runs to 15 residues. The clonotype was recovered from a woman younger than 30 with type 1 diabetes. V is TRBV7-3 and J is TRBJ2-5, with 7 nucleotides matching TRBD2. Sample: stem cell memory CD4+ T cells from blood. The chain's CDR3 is CASSRGSYWQETQYF. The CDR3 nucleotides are TGTGCCAGCAGCCGCGGGAGTTACTGGCAAGAGACCCAGTACTTC.